The present T cell receptor beta chain was sequenced within a study of blood T cells in healthy people across ages. The table lists this clonotype with a few counts. Next came a second PCR, run for about 7 to 12 cycles, which used a sample-barcoded 5' primer along with a J-beta primer mix. One entry per CDR3 protein results from TCRdb running MiXCR on the 5' RACE reads. The table shows roughly 800,000 distinct CDR3 sequences, with nearly 60% occurring only once. V was trimmed by 5 bases and J by 6 bases, leaving 14 bases between them. The CDR3 is 14 amino acids. Per germline, CDR1 SGHRS and CDR2 YFSETQ.

The receptor was derived from a man younger than 45 in good health. J is TRBJ1-4 and V is TRBV5-1; D is unclear. The sample consisted of blood. The CDR3 protein is CASSLMVMDEKLFF. The CDR3 DNA reads as TGCGCCAGCAGTCTAATGGTAATGGATGAAAAACTGTTTTTT.